This is a list of T cell receptor beta chains from one sample in a study of T cells in Graves' hyperthyroidism and ophthalmopathy. MiXCR, applied by TCRdb to the multiplex PCR reads, yields one record per CDR3 protein. The table includes about 570,000 distinct CDR3 sequences, around 42% detected once. Sequenced material: peripheral blood or thyroid tissue (not recorded which). Receptors originate from an adult woman with Graves' disease, either hyperthyroidism or ophthalmopathy (not recorded which). Both conserved end residues are part of each CDR3. A D gene is named only where the DNA matches it firmly. Part of the rows lack a size; the others show once, few, many or a class for expanded clones.

d_call j_call cdr3_length v_call clone_size cdr3_aa cdr3_nt
NA TRBJ1-1 13 TRBV15 many CATSYDRNTEAFF TGTGCCACCAGCTACGACAGGAACACTGAAGCTTTCTTT
TRBD1 TRBJ2-7 14 TRBV5-1 NA CASSWTGDTYEQYF TGCGCCAGCAGTTGGACAGGGGATACCTACGAGCAGTACTTC
NA TRBJ2-7 17 TRBV7-3 NA CASSLQLTETGAYEQYF TGTGCCAGCAGCCTCCAATTAACCGAGACAGGAGCCTACGAGCAGTACTTC
NA TRBJ2-7 14 TRBV6-1 many CASSEDARYYEQYF TGTGCCAGCAGTGAAGATGCGCGGTACTACGAGCAGTACTTC
TRBD1 TRBJ1-2 15 TRBV19 many CASSQPARGLSGYTF TGTGCCAGTAGCCAACCCGCCAGGGGGCTAAGTGGCTACACCTTC
NA TRBJ1-5 13 TRBV12-3/TRBV12-4 once CASGQGGRQPQHF TGTGCCAGCGGTCAGGGCGGACGGCAGCCCCAGCATTTT
NA TRBJ1-2 16 TRBV5-1 NA CASSWTPGGSLYGYTF TGCGCCAGCAGCTGGACCCCGGGCGGGAGCCTCTATGGCTACACCTTC
NA TRBJ1-2 15 TRBV5-6 NA CASSRGRGTIYGYTF TGTGCCAGCAGCCGGGGGCGGGGGACCATCTATGGCTACACCTTC
NA TRBJ1-1 14 TRBV7-6 NA CASSLTKGSTEAFF TGTGCCAGCAGCTTGACAAAGGGTAGTACTGAAGCTTTCTTT
TRBD1 TRBJ2-1 14 TRBV7-8 NA CASSSGTANNEQFF TGTGCCAGCAGCTCCGGGACAGCCAACAATGAGCAGTTCTTC
TRBD1 TRBJ2-5 13 TRBV9 many CASSDRGQETQYF TGTGCCAGCAGCGACAGGGGCCAAGAGACCCAGTACTTC
NA TRBJ1-5 13 TRBV2 NA CASRKRATQYEHF TGTGCCAGCAGAAAGAGGGCTACTCAGTACGAGCATTTT
NA TRBJ2-5 12 TRBV29-1 few CSWSGIRETQYF TGCAGCTGGTCGGGGATACGAGAGACCCAGTACTTC
TRBD1 TRBJ1-2 14 TRBV11-2 many CASSSGDRQYGYTF TGTGCCAGCAGCTCCGGGGACAGGCAGTATGGCTACACCTTC
NA TRBJ1-2 16 TRBV4-1 many CASSRAIGGKMGSYTF TGCGCCAGCAGCCGGGCGATTGGAGGAAAAATGGGCAGCTACACCTTC
NA TRBJ2-5 13 TRBV20-1 NA CSVGSRSNQPQYF TGCAGTGTCGGGAGCAGGAGCAATCAGCCCCAGTACTTC
TRBD1 TRBJ2-6 14 TRBV29-1 few CSVKQGMGANVLTF TGCAGCGTTAAACAGGGGATGGGGGCCAACGTCCTGACTTTC
TRBD1 TRBJ1-2 15 TRBV9 once CASSGSGTGNYGYTF TGTGCCAGCAGCGGCTCCGGGACAGGCAACTATGGCTACACCTTC
NA TRBJ2-7 17 TRBV28 NA CASALGASTVDSYEQYF TGTGCCAGCGCCCTGGGGGCGTCGACGGTGGATTCCTACGAGCAGTACTTC
NA TRBJ1-2 12 TRBV7-2 NA CASSFRGTGNTF TGTGCCAGCAGCTTCAGGGGCACTGGAAACACCTTC
NA TRBJ1-4 14 TRBV19 many CASSHRDKNEKLFF TGTGCCAGTAGTCACCGGGACAAAAATGAAAAACTGTTTTTT
NA TRBJ1-6 13 TRBV10-3 many CAIKSVVNSPLHF TGTGCCATCAAATCGGTGGTCAATTCACCCCTCCACTTT
NA TRBJ1-2 14 TRBV3-1 few CASSQQGVNYGYTF TGTGCCAGCAGCCAACAGGGCGTTAACTATGGCTACACCTTC
TRBD1 TRBJ2-5 16 TRBV15 NA CATSSWGTGRVETQYF TGTGCCACCAGCAGTTGGGGGACAGGGAGGGTCGAGACCCAGTACTTC
NA TRBJ2-5 15 TRBV4-2 many CASSQVVPLGQTQYF TGTGCCAGCAGCCAAGTGGTGCCCCTTGGGCAGACCCAGTACTTC
NA TRBJ2-7 13 TRBV7-2 many CASSPHRDYEQYF TGTGCCAGCAGCCCCCACCGGGACTACGAGCAGTACTTC
NA TRBJ2-5 16 TRBV24-1 NA CATSDLVRGFGETQYF TGTGCCACCAGTGACCTAGTTAGGGGGTTCGGCGAGACCCAGTACTTC
TRBD2 TRBJ2-5 16 TRBV6-1 few CASSHGLAGGRETQYF TGTGCCTCCTCGCACGGACTAGCGGGAGGGCGGGAGACCCAGTACTTC
TRBD1 TRBJ1-1 14 TRBV7-2 NA CASSWPGQGKQAFF TGTGCCAGCAGTTGGCCGGGACAGGGTAAACAGGCTTTCTTT
TRBD1 TRBJ2-2 16 TRBV5-4 NA CASSHRKIGQAGELFF TGTGCCAGCAGCCATCGTAAAATAGGACAGGCCGGGGAGCTGTTTTTT
TRBD1 TRBJ2-7 13 TRBV29-1 NA CSVDRTGSNEQYF TGCAGCGTTGACCGGACAGGAAGCAATGAGCAGTACTTC